One sample yielded the 22 T cell receptor beta chains listed below, sequenced in a study of CD8 T cell repertoires and HIV-1 epitope variants. These receptors' targets are unknown. The data were produced by immunoSEQ multiplex PCR, yet TCRdb's version contains in-frame clones alone and is incomplete. This sample has 5,500 to 7,500 clones, with around 62% found just once. Sequencing input: cultured CD8+ T cells derived from PBMCs. The source is a male donor with HIV.

This clone was detected only a few times. The chain combines TRBV7-2 with TRBJ2-4; either TRBD1 or TRBD2 may fit D (5 bases each). This CDR3 spans 15 amino acids. The germline gives CDR1 SGHTA, CDR2 FQGNSA. With 5 bases removed from V and 0 bases from J, the gap between germline ends came to 11 bases. As DNA, the CDR3 is TGTGCCAGCAGCCCCGGGGCCCTAGCCAAAAACATTCAGTACTTC. It is translated as CASSPGALAKNIQYF.

The chain carries TRBV11-2 and TRBJ1-1, with TRBD1 identical over 7 bases. Trimming at V came to 0 bases and at J to 5 bases, leaving 9 bases not matched to a gene. Per the germline V gene, CDR1 is SGHAT and CDR2 is FQNNGV. The CDR3 consists of 16 residues. CDR3 sequence: CASSLDAAGGGTEAFF. The DNA for the CDR3 is TGTGCCAGCAGCTTAGATGCGGCAGGGGGAGGGACTGAAGCTTTCTTT.

The CDR3, as DNA: TGTGCCAGCAGTTTAAAAGTAGCGGGGGGTTCCTCCTACGAGCAGTACTTC. Amino acids: CASSLKVAGGSSYEQYF. The genes are TRBV27 and TRBJ2-7, with 10 bases identical to TRBD2. This CDR3 has 17 residues. Per germline, CDR1 MNHEY and CDR2 SMNVEV (reference sequence). Trimming cost V 2 bases and J 0 bases; bases outside gene matches: 7.

J is TRBJ2-7 and V is TRBV21-1. TRBV21-1 is a pseudogene. The CDR3 is 13 residues long. CDR3 nucleotides: TGTGCCAGCAGCTTACCAAGCTCCTACGAGCAGTACTTC. Protein sequence: CASSLPSSYEQYF.

This clone turned up a few times. The chain links TRBV6-5 to TRBJ2-7, with D tentatively TRBD2 (5 bases). The V gene's germline CDR1 is MNHEY and CDR2 SVGAGI. CDR3 length equals 13 residues. Trimming removed 1 base from V and 2 bases from J, with 6 bases in between. The CDR3 sequence: CASSYFGAYEQYF. The CDR3, as DNA: TGTGCCAGCAGTTACTTCGGGGCCTACGAGCAGTACTTC.

CDR3 nucleotide sequence: TGTGCCAGTTCCGACGGAGCCTGGGGCACTGAAGCTTTCTTT. It encodes CASSDGAWGTEAFF. The J gene is TRBJ1-1, the V gene TRBV19; D is uncertain. The germline V and J ends were trimmed by 8 bases and 4 bases, with 17 bases remaining between them. Germline CDR1 and CDR2: LNHDA and SQIVND (reference sequence). The CDR3 contains 14 residues.

The CDR3 DNA sequence: TGTGCCAGCAGTTTAACGGGGGGCTTGACAGAAGCTTTCTTT. Its protein is CASSLTGGLTEAFF. The rearrangement joins TRBV27 to TRBJ1-1, with D tentatively TRBD1 (6 bases). Germline V gives CDR1 MNHEY, CDR2 SMNVEV (reference sequence). The CDR3 spans 14 residues. Trimming took 2 bases from V and 8 from J, leaving 15 bases between them.

This clone has more than one count but fewer than ten. The chain couples TRBV13 to TRBJ2-1, with D unresolved. V was cut by 0 bases and J by 4 bases, with 4 bases left in between. The CDR3 is 13 residues long. From germline, CDR1 is PRHDT and CDR2 FYEKMQ (reference sequence). The CDR3 coding sequence is TGTGCCAGCAGCTTAGGCCTATACAATGAGCAGTTCTTC. Translated: CASSLGLYNEQFF.

This clone was picked up one time. This chain links TRBV28 with TRBJ2-5, with D perhaps TRBD2 (6 bases). The CDR3 runs 15 residues. V gave up 5 bases and J gave up 7 bases, with 20 bases separating them. Germline CDR1 MDHEN, CDR2 SYDVKM. CDR3 sequence (DNA): TGTGCCAGCAGTCCTGGGACTTCTATTCGGGCGACCCAGTACTTC. Its translation is CASSPGTSIRATQYF.

V and J are TRBV7-2 and TRBJ2-3, with TRBD2 matching 8 bases. Germline V gene sequence: CDR1 SGHTA, CDR2 FQGNSA. The CDR3 covers 16 residues. Trimming cost V 3 bases and J 2 bases; bases outside gene matches: 7. DNA of the CDR3: TGTGCCAGCAGCTTTTTTAGCGGGACTATCACAGATACGCAGTATTTT. Encoded protein: CASSFFSGTITDTQYF.

The gene calls are TRBV6-1 and TRBJ2-1, with D maybe TRBD1 (6 bases). The CDR3 consists of 14 residues. Germline V lookup: CDR1 MNHNS, CDR2 SASEGT. V was cut by 2 bases and J by 8 bases, with 13 bases left in between. The CDR3 coding sequence is TGTGCCAGCAGTGAAACAGGGTCCCACCATGAGCAGTTCTTC. It codes for CASSETGSHHEQFF.

The chain uses TRBV28 and TRBJ2-3; TRBD2 matches 7 bases. The junction had 6 bases not matched to a gene; V was cut back by 3 bases and J by 0 bases. The CDR3 spans 16 residues. Germline lookup yields CDR1 MDHEN and CDR2 SYDVKM. CDR3 loop: CASSFGGRRSTDTQYF. The CDR3 nucleotides are TGTGCCAGCAGTTTCGGCGGGAGACGGAGCACAGATACGCAGTATTTT. The entire variable domain, with the rest obtained from reference TRBV28 and TRBJ2-3, is as follows: DVKVTQSSRYLVKRTGEKVFLECVQDMDHENMFWYRQDPGLGLRLIYFSYDVKMKEKGDIPEGYSVSREKKERFSLILESASTNQTSMYLCASSFGGRRSTDTQYFGPGTRLTVL.

In its sample, this clone was seen once. The chain is built from TRBV15 and TRBJ2-2; 7 positions agree with TRBD2. V lost 1 base to trimming and J lost 2 bases; unmatched junction nucleotides: 16. CDR1 is LNHNV, CDR2 YYDKDF, per germline (reference sequence). CDR3 length equals 20 residues. The CDR3 DNA is TGTGCCACCAGCAGAGCCTCAGTACCTGGGAGGGCGTTCAACACCGGGGAGCTGTTTTTT. Translation: CATSRASVPGRAFNTGELFF.

This chain links TRBV27 with TRBJ2-2; 7 bases line up with TRBD2. Per the germline V gene, CDR1 is MNHEY and CDR2 is SMNVEV (reference sequence). The CDR3 runs 18 residues. Trimming removed 3 bases from V and 2 bases from J; junction bases left unmatched: 12. CDR3 in amino acids: CASSFGLAVLGNTGELFF. The CDR3 nucleotides read TGTGCCAGCAGTTTTGGGCTAGCGGTTCTCGGCAACACCGGGGAGCTGTTTTTT.

This clone turned up a few times. This chain links TRBV2 with TRBJ1-1; D not resolved. The CDR3 length is 13 residues. Trimming shortened V by 3 bases and J by 1 base, and 6 bases separated the two germline ends. Germline V gene sequence: CDR1 SNHLY, CDR2 FYNNEI. The CDR3 loop reads CASSDWGNTEAFF. Written as DNA, the CDR3 is TGTGCCAGCAGTGACTGGGGGAACACTGAAGCTTTCTTT.

The V gene is TRBV19, the J gene TRBJ1-4, with TRBD1 as a possible D gene (6 bases). The V gene lost 7 bases and the J gene lost 3 bases, with 15 bases spanning the gap. From germline, CDR1 is LNHDA and CDR2 SQIVND (reference sequence). This CDR3 is 15 amino acids long. Here the CDR3 reads CASTPTDSANEKLFF. CDR3 bases: TGTGCCAGTACCCCTACGGACAGTGCTAATGAAAAACTGTTTTTT.

The chain has TRBV10-3 and TRBJ2-7; unclear D gene. CDR3 length: 14 amino acids. CDR1 and CDR2 (germline): ENHRY, SYGVKD. The V end was cut by 3 bases, the J end by 7 bases, with 16 bases between. The CDR3 is CAISDSSGVSEQYF. In DNA, the CDR3 is TGTGCCATCAGTGACTCCAGTGGGGTTTCGGAGCAGTACTTC.

The V and J genes are TRBV6-1 and TRBJ1-6; possible D gene TRBD1, 5 bases. Germline V CDR1 and CDR2: MNHNS, SASEGT. The CDR3 extends over 15 amino acids. Trimming pared 5 bases from V and 5 bases from J, leaving 13 bases between. CDR3 sequence reads: CASSRQPKDNSPLHF. The CDR3 bases are TGTGCCAGCAGTCGACAGCCGAAGGATAATTCACCCCTCCACTTT.

This rearrangement joins TRBV27 to TRBJ1-2; possible D gene TRBD1, 5 bases. This CDR3 is built from 14 residues. Trimming shortened V by 2 bases and J by 3 bases, and 10 bases separated the two germline ends. Germline CDR1 and CDR2: MNHEY and SMNVEV (reference sequence). CDR3 coding DNA: TGTGCCAGCAGTTTACTTGGGGGGTACTATGGCTACACCTTC. Its translation is CASSLLGGYYGYTF.

The rearrangement joins TRBV6-1 to TRBJ2-7; possibly TRBD1 or TRBD2 for D (6 bases each). Germline V gene lookup returns CDR1 MNHNS and CDR2 SASEGT. The CDR3 covers 15 residues. The germline V and J ends were trimmed by 1 base and 7 bases, with 17 bases remaining between them. Here the CDR3 DNA reads TGTGCCAGCAGTGAAGATGGAGGGGGGATGTGGGAGCAGTACTTC. Its translation is CASSEDGGGMWEQYF.

The sample holds a few counts of this clone. V usage is TRBV7-6 and J usage is TRBJ1-1; tentative D call: TRBD1 (5 bases). V lost 1 base to trimming and J lost 3 bases, with 12 bases between them. The V gene's germline CDR1 is SGHVS and CDR2 FNYEAQ. The CDR3 consists of 15 residues. The CDR3 sequence: CASSLDGGLDTEAFF. For the CDR3, the DNA is TGTGCCAGCAGCTTAGATGGGGGTTTGGACACTGAAGCTTTCTTT. The full variable domain, with the rest looked up from reference TRBV7-6 and TRBJ1-1, is GAGVSQSPRYKVTKRGQDVALRCDPISGHVSLYWYRQALGQGPEFLTYFNYEAQQDKSGLPNDRFSAERPEGSISTLTIQRTEQRDSAMYRCASSLDGGLDTEAFFGQGTRLTVV.

This clone was counted between two and nine times. This chain links TRBV11-3 with TRBJ2-2; TRBD2 is a possible D gene (7 bases). Germline CDR1 SGHNT, CDR2 YENEEA. The CDR3 covers 15 residues. V lost 3 bases and J 3 bases, leaving 11 bases between the germline ends. The CDR3 region is CASSFRGGDTGELFF. In DNA form, the CDR3 reads TGTGCCAGCAGCTTTAGGGGGGGCGACACCGGGGAGCTGTTTTTT.